Each of the 15 T cell receptor beta chains below was sequenced from the same sample in a study of vaccination and CD4 T cells after COVID-19. For these TCRs, the target antigens are not known. The sample's treatment: approximately nine-day PBMC culture with coronavirus spike peptide pools or control peptides (ViraFEST assay). Sequence data for DNA of cultured CD4+ T cells were generated by the Oncomine TCR Beta short-read assay. TCRdb reprocessed the PCR reads with MiXCR, giving one entry per CDR3 protein. Counted here are about 21,000 distinct CDR3 sequences, about 39% occurring once; the ten biggest clones make up roughly 5%. The sequences come from CD4+ T cells from blood, cultured in vitro, collected before SARS-CoV-2 vaccination. These TCRs come from a human donor who had recovered from COVID-19.

The rearrangement links TRBV5-1 to TRBJ2-5; D is undetermined. The CDR3 contains 15 residues. Between the trimmed V and J ends, which lost 0 bases and 5 bases, there was a span of 14 bases. Germline lookup yields CDR1 SGHRS and CDR2 YFSETQ. DNA of the CDR3: TGCGCCAGCAGCTTGGGGAGCGTAACCGGGGAGACCCAGTACTTC. This encodes CASSLGSVTGETQYF.

This clonotype came up a few times. The CDR3 protein is CSASRQPLEDTQYF. CDR3 sequence (DNA): TGCAGTGCTAGCCGGCAGCCTTTAGAAGATACGCAGTATTTT. The genes are TRBV20-1 and TRBJ2-3; D gene ambiguous. CDR1 is DFQATT, CDR2 SNEGSKA, per germline (reference sequence). Deletions cut 3 bases from V and 5 bases from J, with 15 bases between. The CDR3 totals 14 residues.

This clonotype was counted a few times. The genes are TRBV20-1 and TRBJ2-5, with 7 bases identical to TRBD2. J was trimmed by 5 bases and V by 3 bases; bases with no gene match: 9. The length of the CDR3 is 14 residues. Germline CDR1 and CDR2: DFQATT and SNEGSKA (reference sequence). The CDR3 loop reads CSARPSGPRETQYF. Written as DNA, the CDR3 is TGCAGTGCTAGGCCTAGCGGACCTAGGGAGACCCAGTACTTC.

The chain joins TRBV20-1 to TRBJ2-7, with unresolved D. This CDR3 has 12 amino acids. Deletions cut 3 bases from V and 0 bases from J, with 6 bases between. Germline lookup yields CDR1 DFQATT and CDR2 SNEGSKA (reference sequence). CDR3 amino acids: CSASRSSYEQYF. CDR3 nucleotides: TGCAGTGCTAGCAGGAGCTCCTACGAGCAGTACTTC.

This clonotype was detected a few times. J is TRBJ2-1 and V is TRBV11-3; 7 positions agree with TRBD2. The CDR3 covers 16 residues. With V trimmed by 0 bases and J by 9 bases, 11 bases remained unmatched. Germline V gene lookup returns CDR1 SGHNT and CDR2 YENEEA. The CDR3 sequence: CASSLDIAGAQGEQFF. The CDR3 region has the DNA TGTGCCAGCAGCTTAGATATTGCGGGAGCCCAGGGTGAGCAGTTCTTC.

The rearrangement joins TRBV7-2 to TRBJ1-4; TRBD1 matches 8 bases. V lost 5 bases and J lost 6; bases outside the gene matches: 5. CDR3 size: 14 residues. CDR1 and CDR2 (germline): SGHTA, FQGNSA. The CDR3 DNA reads TGTGCCAGCAGCCACAGGGGGGGGGATGAAAAACTGTTTTTT. Translated: CASSHRGGDEKLFF.

This clonotype has just one count. At one boundary the junction diverges from the germline segment, which might be a read error. The CDR3 loop reads CASSVAASTDTQYF. In DNA, the CDR3 is TGTGCCAGCAGTGTAGCGGCTAGCACAGATACGCAGTATTTT. The chain couples TRBV12-3 or TRBV12-4 to TRBJ2-3; a weak D match, TRBD2 (6 bases). CDR3 length: 14 residues.

V and J are TRBV27 and TRBJ1-2, with D uncertain. This CDR3 has 15 residues. Trimming shortened V by 3 bases and J by 2 bases, and 13 bases separated the two germline ends. The V gene's germline CDR1 is MNHEY and CDR2 SMNVEV (reference sequence). CDR3 coding DNA: TGTGCCAGCAGTTTGGGGTGGGGAGAAAACTATGGCTACACCTTC. It translates to CASSLGWGENYGYTF.

This clonotype appeared a few times. The chain employs TRBV11-3 and TRBJ2-5, with TRBD2 matching over 10 bases. This CDR3 is 17 amino acids long. The germline V gene encodes CDR1 SGHNT and CDR2 YENEEA. The V gene end was trimmed by 1 base and the J gene end by 2 bases; junction bases not matched to a gene: 7. CDR3 region: CASSLGGASGSQETQYF. The CDR3 DNA is TGTGCCAGCAGCTTAGGGGGGGCTAGCGGGAGTCAAGAGACCCAGTACTTC.

CDR3 sequence reads: CAARRGVEYYEQYF. CDR3 DNA sequence: TGTGCCGCGAGACGTGGGGTAGAATACTACGAGCAGTACTTC. The chain uses TRBV10-3 and TRBJ2-7, with D hard to call. The CDR3 loop spans 14 amino acids. Trimming took 11 bases from V and 3 from J, leaving 20 bases between them. Germline CDR1 ENHRY, CDR2 SYGVKD.

This clonotype was picked up a small number of times. The rearrangement uses TRBV6-1 and TRBJ2-2, with 13 bases that match TRBD2. The CDR3 totals 17 residues. CDR1 and CDR2 (germline): MNHNS, SASEGT. The V and J ends lost 7 bases and 7 bases, in that order; junction bases with no gene match: 12. The CDR3 is CASKGLAGAGVDGELFF. Here the CDR3 DNA reads TGTGCCAGCAAAGGACTAGCGGGAGCGGGCGTCGACGGGGAGCTGTTTTTT.

The V gene is TRBV28, the J gene TRBJ1-3; 10 nucleotides match TRBD1. The ends lost 6 bases at V and 5 bases at J; junction bases unmatched: 10. Germline V lookup: CDR1 MDHEN, CDR2 SYDVKM. The CDR3 has 16 amino acids. The CDR3 DNA sequence: TGTGCCAGCAGCAGAACGGGACAGGGGACCCGAAACACCATATATTTT. Translated, it gives CASSRTGQGTRNTIYF. The full variable domain, rest sourced from reference TRBV28 and TRBJ1-3, is DVKVTQSSRYLVKRTGEKVFLECVQDMDHENMFWYRQDPGLGLRLIYFSYDVKMKEKGDIPEGYSVSREKKERFSLILESASTNQTSMYLCASSRTGQGTRNTIYFGEGSWLTVV.

This clonotype appeared a few times. The chain uses TRBV2 and TRBJ2-2, with D unresolved. V shed 2 bases and J shed 6 bases, with 13 bases lying between them. This CDR3 is built from 15 residues. CDR1 is SNHLY, CDR2 FYNNEI, per germline. CDR3 nucleotide sequence: TGTGCCAGCAGTGAAATCTGGCTTCCAGCCGGGGAGCTGTTTTTT. Its translation is CASSEIWLPAGELFF. Looking up the rest from reference TRBV2 and TRBJ2-2 gives the full variable domain: EPEVTQTPSHQVTQMGQEVILRCVPISNHLYFYWYRQILGQKVEFLVSFYNNEISEKSEIFDDQFSVERPDGSNFTLKIRSTKLEDSAMYFCASSEIWLPAGELFFGEGSRLTVL.

The chain employs TRBV7-2 and TRBJ1-2, with D possibly matching TRBD1 (5 bases). Germline V gene sequence: CDR1 SGHTA, CDR2 FQGNSA. V was clipped by 0 bases and J by 8 bases, with 19 bases between them. This CDR3 is 16 amino acids long. The CDR3 nucleotides are TGTGCCAGCAGCTTAGCGGGGCAGACTACAGCTAACGGCTACACCTTC. Translated: CASSLAGQTTANGYTF. The full variable domain, its missing parts supplied by reference TRBV7-2 and TRBJ1-2, is GAGVSQSPSNKVTEKGKDVELRCDPISGHTALYWYRQSLGQGLEFLIYFQGNSAPDKSGLPSDRFSAERTGGSVSTLTIQRTQQEDSAVYLCASSLAGQTTANGYTFGSGTRLTVV.

This clonotype was counted only a few times. The chain combines TRBV7-9 with TRBJ1-2, with 11 positions matching TRBD1. Germline V gene data show CDR1 as SEHNR and CDR2 as FQNEAQ (reference sequence). The V gene end was trimmed by 1 base and the J gene end by 3 bases; junction bases not matched to a gene: 4. The CDR3 spans 16 residues. DNA for the CDR3: TGTGCCAGCAGCTTAGGGACAGGGGGCATGGACTATGGCTACACCTTC. It specifies CASSLGTGGMDYGYTF.